These 27 T cell receptor beta chains were all obtained from the same sample, sequenced in a study of blood T cells in healthy people across ages. The authors ran a second PCR of 7 to 11 cycles using a sample-barcoded 5' primer and a J-beta primer mix. TCRdb called the 5' RACE reads again in MiXCR, with one record for every CDR3 protein. This sample has roughly 800,000 distinct CDR3 sequences, with roughly 50% found just once. The material sequenced was blood. These receptors were collected from an elderly man in good health.

The V gene is TRBV3-1, the J gene TRBJ2-7; D unresolved. CDR1 LGHDT and CDR2 YNNKEL come from the germline V gene (reference sequence). The V end lost 1 base, the J end lost 1 base, and 8 bases lay between the germline ends. This CDR3 is built from 14 residues. In DNA, the CDR3 is TGTGCCAGCAGCCAAGGAGTTGGATCCTACGAGCAGTACTTC. Amino acid sequence: CASSQGVGSYEQYF.

This clonotype occurred a few times. The chain combines TRBV12-3 or TRBV12-4 with TRBJ2-7; D is undetermined. This CDR3 contains 12 residues. Between the trimmed V and J ends, which lost 5 bases and 3 bases, there was a span of 8 bases. CDR3 amino acids: CASSRIRYEQYF. Written as DNA, the CDR3 is TGTGCCAGCAGTAGGATCCGCTACGAGCAGTACTTC.

The V call is TRBV7-9, the J call TRBJ1-5, with 7 bases that match TRBD1. The CDR3 spans 14 residues. J was trimmed by 6 bases and V by 3 bases; bases with no gene match: 5. Germline V gene sequence: CDR1 SEHNR, CDR2 FQNEAQ (reference sequence). The CDR3 is CASSFEGARQPQHF. The CDR3 DNA reads TGTGCCAGCAGCTTTGAGGGGGCGCGTCAGCCCCAGCATTTT. Filled out from reference TRBV7-9 and TRBJ1-5, the complete variable domain reads DTGVSQNPRHKITKRGQNVTFRCDPISEHNRLYWYRQTLGQGPEFLTYFQNEAQLEKSRLLSDRFSAERPKGSFSTLEIQRTEQGDSAMYLCASSFEGARQPQHFGDGTRLSIL.

The V and J genes are TRBV10-3 and TRBJ2-1; D remains unclear. Germline loops: CDR1 ENHRY, CDR2 SYGVKD. The length of the CDR3 is 16 residues. V lost 4 bases and J 0 bases, leaving 13 bases between the germline ends. The CDR3 nucleotides read TGTGCCATCAGTGCGGGTGGTCACAGCTCCTACAATGAGCAGTTCTTC. Its translation is CAISAGGHSSYNEQFF.

This clonotype was observed at least ten times. The genes are TRBV6-2 or TRBV6-3 and TRBJ1-1; D remains unclear. Trimming cost V 5 bases and J 1 base, with 5 bases left between them. In germline, CDR1 is MNHEY, CDR2 SVGEGT. This CDR3 contains 12 residues. Here the CDR3 reads CASSGENTEAFF. Here the CDR3 DNA reads TGTGCCAGCAGTGGGGAGAACACTGAAGCTTTCTTT.

This clonotype was seen a few times. This chain links TRBV11-3 with TRBJ2-5; D is ambiguous. This CDR3 spans 14 amino acids. Germline CDR1 SGHNT, CDR2 YENEEA. V was pared by 5 bases and J by 2 bases, with 12 bases between. In DNA form, the CDR3 reads TGTGCCAGCAGCGCTGGTTGGGATCAAGAGACCCAGTACTTC. Amino acids: CASSAGWDQETQYF.

This chain joins TRBV6-1 and TRBJ2-2; 7 bases agree with TRBD1. The V gene's germline CDR1 is MNHNS and CDR2 SASEGT. The CDR3 is 15 amino acids. Trimming removed 8 bases from V and 7 bases from J; junction bases left unmatched: 13. CDR3: CASLFATGFNGELFF. The DNA of the CDR3 is TGTGCCAGCTTATTCGCGACAGGGTTTAACGGGGAGCTGTTTTTT.

The genes are TRBV4-1 and TRBJ2-7, with 8 bases aligning to TRBD2. The ends lost 6 bases at V and 5 bases at J; junction bases unmatched: 12. This CDR3 has 15 residues. CDR1 is MGHRA, CDR2 YSYEKL, per germline. CDR3 protein: CASSLGREVGHEQYF. The CDR3 DNA reads as TGCGCCAGCAGTCTGGGGCGGGAGGTCGGACACGAGCAGTACTTC.

The CDR3: CASSLSGSRYNEQYF. In nucleotides, the CDR3 is TGTGCCAGCAGTTTATCCGGGAGCAGGTACAATGAGCAGTACTTC. J is TRBJ2-7 and V is TRBV27; weak D call: TRBD2 (6 bases). Trimming left V 0 bases short and J 7 bases short, with 16 bases between. Germline V CDR1 and CDR2: MNHEY, SMNVEV (reference sequence). CDR3 length: 15 amino acids.

This clonotype was recorded a few times. V is TRBV6-2 or TRBV6-3 and J is TRBJ2-7; 12 nucleotides align to TRBD2. V lost 7 bases, J lost 0 bases, and 4 bases stayed unmatched. Germline V gene sequence: CDR1 MNHEY, CDR2 SVGEGT. This CDR3 spans 15 amino acids. In DNA, the CDR3 is TGTGCCAGCAACCTAGCGGGAGGGAGCTCCTACGAGCAGTACTTC. It translates to CASNLAGGSSYEQYF.

The chain carries TRBV5-1 and TRBJ2-7; 10 nucleotides align to TRBD2. V was pared by 0 bases and J by 1 base, with 10 bases of the junction left unmatched. CDR1 and CDR2 from the germline V gene are SGHRS and YFSETQ. The length of the CDR3 is 18 residues. The CDR3 sequence: CASSLGSLAGHRSYEQYF. CDR3 DNA sequence: TGCGCCAGCAGCTTGGGTTCACTAGCGGGACACAGATCCTACGAGCAGTACTTC.

The chain is built from TRBV4-1 and TRBJ1-4, with a tentative D call TRBD1 (5 bases). This CDR3 comprises 15 residues. CDR1 MGHRA and CDR2 YSYEKL come from the germline V gene. V was clipped by 0 bases and J by 5 bases, with 10 bases between them. CDR3 nucleotide sequence: TGCGCCAGCAGCCAAGACCCAGGGAGGAATGAAAAACTGTTTTTT. Its protein is CASSQDPGRNEKLFF.

The chain links TRBV4-1 to TRBJ2-5, with no clear D. The CDR3 is made up of 14 amino acids. The germline gives CDR1 MGHRA, CDR2 YSYEKL. V was clipped by 1 base and J by 4 bases, with 10 bases between them. As DNA, the CDR3 is TGCGCCAGCAGCCAAGTAGGTGGATCAGAGACCCAGTACTTC. It codes for CASSQVGGSETQYF.

The table lists this clonotype with a few counts. V usage is TRBV7-9 and J usage is TRBJ2-7, with 12 bases identical to TRBD2. Germline assignment: CDR1 SEHNR and CDR2 FQNEAQ (reference sequence). J gave up 12 bases and V 2 bases, and 8 bases lay outside the gene matches. This CDR3 comprises 14 residues. CDR3 sequence (DNA): TGTGCCAGCAGCTTACTAGCGGGAGGGCCTGATTCGTACTTC. Its translation is CASSLLAGGPDSYF. Combining the CDR3 with reference TRBV7-9 and TRBJ2-7 gives the whole variable domain DTGVSQNPRHKITKRGQNVTFRCDPISEHNRLYWYRQTLGQGPEFLTYFQNEAQLEKSRLLSDRFSAERPKGSFSTLEIQRTEQGDSAMYLCASSLLAGGPDSYFGPGTRLTVT.

The chain carries TRBV5-1 and TRBJ2-5; D is undetermined. The J call may be faulty, since TRBJ2-7 better matches the DNA end. CDR1 is SGHRS and CDR2 is YFSETQ in the germline V gene. This CDR3 is 15 amino acids long. As DNA, the CDR3 is TGCGCCAGCAGCTTGGTGGGCAGTCTATTGTACGAGCAGTACTTC. This encodes CASSLVGSLLYEQYF.

The chain employs TRBV24-1 and TRBJ2-5; 9 nucleotides align to TRBD1. Germline lookup yields CDR1 KGHDR and CDR2 SFDVKD. The CDR3 has 17 residues. Trimming at V came to 3 bases and at J to 5 bases, leaving 12 bases not matched to a gene. DNA of the CDR3: TGTGCCACCAGTGATCCCGCCGGGACAGGGTGGTCCGAGACCCAGTACTTC. Translated, it gives CATSDPAGTGWSETQYF.

The rearrangement joins TRBV13 to TRBJ2-1; the D is unclear. The germline V gene has CDR1 PRHDT and CDR2 FYEKMQ (reference sequence). The CDR3 spans 14 residues. Trimming pared 0 bases from V and 5 bases from J, leaving 8 bases between. CDR3 DNA sequence: TGTGCCAGCAGCTTAGGAGGGCGTCACAATGAGCAGTTCTTC. It is translated as CASSLGGRHNEQFF.

The V and J genes are TRBV29-1 and TRBJ2-2, with D hard to call. V was clipped by 7 bases and J by 4 bases, with 13 bases between them. Germline V CDR1 and CDR2: SQVTM, ANQGSEA. The CDR3 loop spans 13 amino acids. The CDR3 nucleotides read TGCAGCGGATCTAGGGCCCCCACCGGGGAGCTGTTTTTT. Its translation is CSGSRAPTGELFF.

The chain uses TRBV28 and TRBJ2-5, with D perhaps matching TRBD2 (7 bases). The V and J ends lost 5 bases and 2 bases respectively, with 18 bases between them. Germline loops: CDR1 MDHEN, CDR2 SYDVKM. The CDR3 has 16 amino acids. In DNA form, the CDR3 reads TGTGCCAGCAGTCTTGGGGGGGCAGGGGCACAAGAGACCCAGTACTTC. Its protein product is CASSLGGAGAQETQYF.

This clonotype was observed once. The chain employs TRBV10-3 and TRBJ2-1; 13 bases align to TRBD2. V trimming: 3 bases; J trimming: 11 bases; junction bases outside the gene matches: 10. The CDR3 loop spans 16 amino acids. Per germline, CDR1 ENHRY and CDR2 SYGVKD. CDR3 sequence: CAISDHEGLAGPKQFF. The CDR3 DNA is TGTGCCATCAGTGACCACGAGGGACTAGCGGGACCTAAGCAGTTCTTC.

There are a few counts of this clonotype. This chain links TRBV3-1 with TRBJ2-7, with D perhaps being TRBD1 or TRBD2 (5 bases each). The V gene lost 1 base and the J gene lost 2 bases, with 15 bases spanning the gap. Germline V lookup: CDR1 LGHDT, CDR2 YNNKEL (reference sequence). The CDR3 sequence is 16 residues long. The CDR3: CASSQGRGTGAYEQYF. For the CDR3, the DNA is TGTGCCAGCAGCCAAGGACGAGGGACCGGGGCCTACGAGCAGTACTTC.

The chain links TRBV11-3 to TRBJ2-1, with TRBD2 as a possible D gene (6 bases). V lost 2 bases, J lost 9 bases, and 14 bases lay in between. This CDR3 comprises 14 residues. Germline CDR1 SGHNT, CDR2 YENEEA. This CDR3 is CASSLRERVSEQFF. In nucleotides, the CDR3 is TGTGCCAGCAGCTTACGGGAGAGGGTTAGTGAGCAGTTCTTC.

The chain is built from TRBV28 and TRBJ1-5, with D uncertain. The CDR3 has 13 amino acids. Germline V lookup: CDR1 MDHEN, CDR2 SYDVKM. Trimming removed 5 bases from V and 7 bases from J, with 12 bases in between. The CDR3 nucleotides are TGTGCCAGCAGTGTATTGGGTTTCCAGCCCCAGCATTTT. Amino acid sequence: CASSVLGFQPQHF.

The rearrangement joins TRBV12-3 or TRBV12-4 to TRBJ1-6; D is undetermined. The length of the CDR3 is 16 residues. V was pared by 4 bases and J by 2 bases, with 12 bases between. CDR3 in DNA: TGTGCCAGCAGTTCGGGGTCGGGGACCTATAATTCACCCCTCCACTTT. This sequence encodes CASSSGSGTYNSPLHF.

The V gene is TRBV20-1, the J gene TRBJ1-1; TRBD1 is a possible D gene (6 bases). V dropped 6 bases and J dropped 0 bases, with 11 bases sitting between them. Germline V gene sequence: CDR1 DFQATT, CDR2 SNEGSKA (reference sequence). The CDR3 has 13 amino acids. The CDR3 reads CSARGGLNTEAFF. CDR3 coding DNA: TGCAGTGCCAGGGGCGGACTGAACACTGAAGCTTTCTTT.

In this sample, this clonotype turned up a few times. The chain links TRBV3-1 to TRBJ2-1; D gene uncertain. This CDR3 has 13 amino acids. Per the germline V gene, CDR1 is LGHDT and CDR2 is YNNKEL (reference sequence). The V end lost 8 bases, the J end lost 6 bases, and 14 bases lay between the germline ends. The CDR3 reads CASGSRVGNEQFF. As DNA, the CDR3 is TGTGCCAGCGGCTCTAGGGTGGGCAATGAGCAGTTCTTC.

This clonotype occurred a few times. The gene calls are TRBV20-1 and TRBJ2-3; weak D call: TRBD1 (6 bases). Germline lookup yields CDR1 DFQATT and CDR2 SNEGSKA (reference sequence). The CDR3 totals 16 residues. V was shortened by 4 bases and J by 8 bases, with 25 bases between the two germline ends. The CDR3 is CSATPVTGEELATQYF. The CDR3 DNA follows: TGCAGTGCTACCCCCGTGACAGGAGAGGAGTTGGCTACGCAGTATTTT.